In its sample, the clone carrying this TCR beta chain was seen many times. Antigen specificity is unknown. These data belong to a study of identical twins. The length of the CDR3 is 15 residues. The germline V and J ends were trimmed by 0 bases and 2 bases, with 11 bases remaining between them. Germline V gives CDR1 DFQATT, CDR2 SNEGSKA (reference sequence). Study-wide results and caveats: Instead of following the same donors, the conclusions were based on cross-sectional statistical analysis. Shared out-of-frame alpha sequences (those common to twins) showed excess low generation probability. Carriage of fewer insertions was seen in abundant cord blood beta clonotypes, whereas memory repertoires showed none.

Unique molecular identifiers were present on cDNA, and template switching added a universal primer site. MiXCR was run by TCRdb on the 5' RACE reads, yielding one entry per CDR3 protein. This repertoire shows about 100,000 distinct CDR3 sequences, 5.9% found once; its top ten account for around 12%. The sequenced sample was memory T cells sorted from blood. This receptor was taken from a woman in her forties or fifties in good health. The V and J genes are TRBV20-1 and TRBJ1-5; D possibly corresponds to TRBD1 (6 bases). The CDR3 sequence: CSAREQGWGNQPQHF. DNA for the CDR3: TGCAGTGCTAGAGAACAGGGTTGGGGCAATCAGCCCCAGCATTTT.